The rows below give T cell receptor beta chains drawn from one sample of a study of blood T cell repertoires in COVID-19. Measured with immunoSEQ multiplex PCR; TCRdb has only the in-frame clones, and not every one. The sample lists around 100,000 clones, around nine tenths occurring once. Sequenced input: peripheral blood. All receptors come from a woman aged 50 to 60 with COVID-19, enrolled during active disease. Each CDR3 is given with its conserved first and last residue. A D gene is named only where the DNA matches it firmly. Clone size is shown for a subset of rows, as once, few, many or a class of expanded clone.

CASRQPGQYGYTF,TGTGCCAGTAGGCAACCGGGACAGTATGGCTACACCTTC,TRBD1,NA,TRBV19,TRBJ1-2
CASSAGLRQVGELFF,TGTGCCAGCAGCGCAGGGTTGAGACAGGTCGGGGAGCTGTTTTTT,NA,NA,TRBV9,TRBJ2-2
CATTPGRGGALHGYTF,TGTGCCACCACCCCAGGGAGGGGGGGAGCATTACATGGCTACACCTTC,NA,NA,TRBV19,TRBJ1-2
CASSRVDGLLRGAYGYTF,TGTGCCAGCAGCCGAGTAGACGGCCTCTTAAGGGGTGCCTATGGCTACACCTTC,NA,NA,TRBV5-6,TRBJ1-2
CARGQGFQAFF,TGTGCCAGGGGACAGGGGTTTCAAGCTTTCTTT,TRBD1,NA,TRBV2,TRBJ1-1
CASSLNLGGYGYTF,TGTGCCAGCAGTCTTAACCTGGGGGGCTATGGCTACACCTTC,NA,NA,TRBV6-5,TRBJ1-2
CASSRTEITGELFF,TGTGCCAGCAGTCGGACAGAGATCACCGGGGAGCTGTTTTTT,NA,NA,TRBV2,TRBJ2-2
CASSSLGGDTEAFF,TGTGCCAGTAGTTCCCTGGGGGGGGACACTGAAGCTTTCTTT,NA,NA,TRBV19,TRBJ1-1
CASSPGLAGGQGTDTQYF,TGCGCCAGCAGCCCGGGACTAGCGGGGGGGCAGGGCACAGATACGCAGTATTTT,TRBD2,NA,TRBV5-1,TRBJ2-3
CASRITGGRNNEQFF,TGCGCCAGCAGGATTACGGGGGGGCGGAACAATGAGCAGTTCTTC,TRBD2,NA,TRBV4-1,TRBJ2-1
CASTLGGEQGYGYTF,TGTGCCAGCACTCTGGGGGGGGAGCAGGGCTATGGCTACACCTTC,NA,once,TRBV28,TRBJ1-2
CASRTGDNEQFF,TGTGCCAGCAGAACGGGGGACAATGAGCAGTTCTTC,NA,NA,TRBV11-2,TRBJ2-1
CASSYSDTTNYGYTF,TGTGCCAGCAGTTACTCCGACACCACTAACTATGGCTACACCTTC,NA,NA,TRBV6-6,TRBJ1-2
CASSPLGGAGNEQFF,TGTGCCAGCAGCCCCCTCGGGGGGGCCGGGAATGAGCAGTTCTTC,TRBD2,NA,TRBV3-1/TRBV3-2,TRBJ2-1
CASSIDSGGRQPQHF,TGTGCCAGTAGTATAGATTCGGGGGGGAGGCAGCCCCAGCATTTT,NA,NA,TRBV19,TRBJ1-5
CASSLVGRGNYGYTF,TGTGCCAGCAGCTTAGTGGGTAGGGGGAACTATGGCTACACCTTC,NA,few,TRBV13,TRBJ1-2
CASKDGGLHNTIYF,TGTGCCAGCAAGGACGGAGGACTCCACAACACCATATATTTT,NA,NA,TRBV19,TRBJ1-3
CASSTSFSFNSNQPQHF,TGTGCCAGCAGTACAAGTTTTTCGTTCAATAGCAATCAGCCCCAGCATTTT,NA,NA,TRBV28,TRBJ1-5
CASRGTGNTDTQYF,TGCGCCAGCAGAGGGACAGGGAACACAGATACGCAGTATTTT,TRBD1,once,TRBV10-2,TRBJ2-3
CASSSPTGLTKNIQYF,TGTGCCAGCAGCTCGCCAACAGGGCTTACCAAAAACATTCAGTACTTC,NA,NA,TRBV7-2,TRBJ2-4
CASNPDRGTYGYTF,TGTGCCAGCAACCCGGACAGGGGGACCTATGGCTACACCTTC,TRBD1,NA,TRBV6-5,TRBJ1-2
CASSLVSGSYNSPLHF,TGTGCCAGCAGCTTAGTTTCCGGGTCCTATAATTCACCCCTCCACTTT,NA,NA,TRBV11-2,TRBJ1-6
CASSPRRVFASKGDTEAFF,TGTGCCAGCAGTCCCCGTCGGGTTTTTGCGAGTAAGGGGGACACTGAAGCTTTCTTT,NA,NA,TRBV27,TRBJ1-1
CASSLYRGGNEKLFF,TGTGCCAGCAGTTTATATAGAGGAGGGAACGAAAAACTGTTTTTT,NA,NA,TRBV27,TRBJ1-4
CASSPKGGLSYNEQFF,TGTGCCAGCAGCCCTAAGGGTGGACTCTCCTACAATGAGCAGTTCTTC,NA,NA,TRBV3-1/TRBV3-2,TRBJ2-1
CAWKGPRPPYEQYF,TGTGCCTGGAAAGGCCCGCGGCCCCCCTACGAGCAGTACTTC,NA,NA,TRBV30,TRBJ2-7
CASSDSIDSYNSPLHF,TGTGCCAGCAGTGACTCGATCGACAGTTATAATTCACCCCTCCACTTT,NA,NA,TRBV6-4,TRBJ1-6
CASRMTGSNEKLFF,TGTGCCAGTAGGATGACAGGGTCTAATGAAAAACTGTTTTTT,TRBD1,NA,TRBV19,TRBJ1-4
CASSLAGGGGGTDTQYF,TGTGCCAGCAGCTTAGCAGGCGGGGGAGGGGGCACAGATACGCAGTATTTT,TRBD2,NA,TRBV7-2,TRBJ2-3
CASSPAGRGYTF,TGTGCCAGCAGCCCGGCGGGGAGGGGCTACACCTTC,NA,NA,TRBV3-1/TRBV3-2,TRBJ1-2
CASGPREGTEAFF,TGTGCCAGCGGACCCCGGGAAGGCACTGAAGCTTTCTTT,NA,once,TRBV9,TRBJ1-1
CASSTGGGETQYF,TGCGCCAGCTCCACGGGGGGCGGAGAGACCCAGTACTTC,NA,NA,TRBV5-1,TRBJ2-5
CSVGGRMNTEAFF,TGCAGCGTTGGGGGCCGTATGAACACTGAAGCTTTCTTT,NA,once,TRBV29-1,TRBJ1-1
CASSPLRAGYTF,TGTGCCAGCAGCCCCCTCAGGGCTGGCTACACCTTC,NA,NA,TRBV12-3/TRBV12-4,TRBJ1-2
CASSPFGGQGYTF,TGTGCCAGCAGCCCCTTCGGGGGGCAAGGCTACACCTTC,NA,NA,TRBV6-5,TRBJ1-2
CASSLQGVGGQPQHF,TGTGCCAGCAGTTTACAAGGGGTGGGAGGTCAGCCCCAGCATTTT,NA,NA,TRBV27,TRBJ1-5
CASSLRVASSTDTQYF,TGTGCCAGCAGCTTACGGGTAGCCTCTAGCACAGATACGCAGTATTTT,NA,NA,TRBV13,TRBJ2-3
CASRPGGNHYGYTF,TGTGCCAGCAGACCAGGGGGTAATCACTATGGCTACACCTTC,TRBD1,NA,TRBV28,TRBJ1-2
CATSDFGVRGNEQFF,TGTGCCACCAGTGATTTTGGGGTCAGGGGCAATGAGCAGTTCTTC,NA,NA,TRBV24-1,TRBJ2-1
CAISGSGGLAFF,TGTGCCATCAGTGGATCAGGGGGCCTAGCTTTCTTT,TRBD1,NA,TRBV10-3,TRBJ1-1
CASSLSGATNEKLFF,TGTGCCAGCAGCTTGTCGGGAGCAACTAATGAAAAACTGTTTTTT,NA,NA,TRBV5-5,TRBJ1-4
CASSRTGNTEAFF,TGTGCCAGCAGCCGCACGGGGAACACTGAAGCTTTCTTT,NA,NA,TRBV11-2,TRBJ1-1
CASSGGVRGTDTQYF,TGTGCCAGCAGCGGGGGGGTCCGAGGCACAGATACGCAGTATTTT,NA,NA,TRBV9,TRBJ2-3
CASSIRGPSQPQHF,TGTGCCAGTAGTATAAGGGGGCCCAGTCAGCCCCAGCATTTT,TRBD1,NA,TRBV19,TRBJ1-5
CASSIVLNQPQHF,TGTGCCAGTAGTATTGTCTTGAATCAGCCCCAGCATTTT,NA,NA,TRBV19,TRBJ1-5
CSVEGGGNYNEQFF,TGCAGCGTTGAAGGAGGGGGCAACTACAATGAGCAGTTCTTC,TRBD1,NA,TRBV29-1,TRBJ2-1
CASSVTSGVAGELFF,TGTGCCAGCAGTGTAACTAGCGGGGTGGCCGGGGAGCTGTTTTTT,TRBD2,NA,TRBV25-1,TRBJ2-2
CASSWLPGQAEEQYF,TGTGCCAGCAGTTGGCTCCCGGGTCAAGCAGAGGAGCAGTACTTC,NA,NA,TRBV27,TRBJ2-7
CASSVEDRGADTQYF,TGTGCCAGCAGCGTCGAGGACAGGGGAGCAGATACGCAGTATTTT,TRBD1,NA,TRBV6-5,TRBJ2-3